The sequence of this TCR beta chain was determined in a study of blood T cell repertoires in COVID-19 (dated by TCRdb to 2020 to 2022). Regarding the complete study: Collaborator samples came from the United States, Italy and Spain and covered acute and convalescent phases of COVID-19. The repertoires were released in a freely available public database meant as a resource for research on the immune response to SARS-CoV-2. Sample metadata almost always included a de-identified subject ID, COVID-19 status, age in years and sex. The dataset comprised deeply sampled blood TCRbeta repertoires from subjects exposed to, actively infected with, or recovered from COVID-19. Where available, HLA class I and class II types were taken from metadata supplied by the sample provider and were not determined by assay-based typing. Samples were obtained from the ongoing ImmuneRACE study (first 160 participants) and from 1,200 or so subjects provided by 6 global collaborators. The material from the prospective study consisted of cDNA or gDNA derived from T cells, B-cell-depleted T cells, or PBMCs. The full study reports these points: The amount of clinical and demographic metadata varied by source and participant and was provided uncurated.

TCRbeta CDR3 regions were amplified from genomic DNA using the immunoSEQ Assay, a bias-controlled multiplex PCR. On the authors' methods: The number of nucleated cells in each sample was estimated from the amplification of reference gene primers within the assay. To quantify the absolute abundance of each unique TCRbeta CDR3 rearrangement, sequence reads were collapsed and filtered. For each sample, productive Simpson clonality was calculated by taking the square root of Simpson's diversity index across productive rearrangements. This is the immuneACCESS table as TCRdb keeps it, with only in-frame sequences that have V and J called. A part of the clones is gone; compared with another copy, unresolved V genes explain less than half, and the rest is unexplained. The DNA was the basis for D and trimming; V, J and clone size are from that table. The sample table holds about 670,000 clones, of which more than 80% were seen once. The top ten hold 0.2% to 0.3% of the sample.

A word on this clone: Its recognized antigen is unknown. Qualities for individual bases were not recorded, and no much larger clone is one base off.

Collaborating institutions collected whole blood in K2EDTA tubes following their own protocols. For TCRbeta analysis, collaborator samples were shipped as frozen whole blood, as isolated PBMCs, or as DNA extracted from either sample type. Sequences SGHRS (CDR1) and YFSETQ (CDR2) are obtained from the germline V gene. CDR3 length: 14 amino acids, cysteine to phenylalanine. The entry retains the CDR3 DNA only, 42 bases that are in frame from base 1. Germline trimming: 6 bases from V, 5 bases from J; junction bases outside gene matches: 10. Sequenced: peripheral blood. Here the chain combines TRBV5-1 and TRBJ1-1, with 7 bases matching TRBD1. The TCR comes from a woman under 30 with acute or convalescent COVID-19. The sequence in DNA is TGCGCCAGCACTCAGACAGGGTCGTATACTGAAGCTTTCTTT. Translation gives CASTQTGSYTEAFF.